This TCR beta chain was retrieved from a study of graft-versus-host responses after intestinal transplantation. As for the study in general: Recipients underwent multivisceral, liver-intestinal, or isolated intestinal transplants.

Regarding the study as a whole: Peak circulating GvH clone levels tracked with early post-transplant HvG declines.

Regarding this clone: Its antigen remains unidentified.

Sequencing was performed with immunoSEQ multiplex PCR; in TCRdb, only in-frame clones are kept and a portion is missing. The sample has tens of thousands of clones, roughly 90% seen once; the top ten hold 0.3%. Germline CDR1 SEHNR, CDR2 FQNEAQ (reference sequence). Trimming took 5 bases from V and 4 from J, leaving 6 bases between them. CDR3 length equals 11 residues. The sample here was unstimulated CD4+ T cells sorted from spleen or lymph node cells, taken before intestinal transplant. The chain uses TRBV7-9 and TRBJ2-7; no definite D call. The receptor comes from a human donor who received an intestinal transplant. The CDR3 region is CASSIQYEQYF. The CDR3 DNA reads as TGTGCCAGCAGCATACAGTACGAGCAGTACTTC.